A single sample gave rise to the 29 T cell receptor beta chains below, sequenced in a study of blood T cell repertoires in COVID-19. The assay was immunoSEQ multiplex PCR, and TCRdb's table has in-frame clones only and misses some. This table holds about 240,000 clones, approximately 86% found once. Sequenced: peripheral blood. Receptor source: a woman between 65 and 79 years old with active or convalescent COVID-19.

V and J are TRBV4-3 and TRBJ1-4; D is unresolved. The germline V gene has CDR1 LGHNA and CDR2 YSLEER. The CDR3 spans 17 residues. V was cut by 3 bases and J by 8 bases, with 22 bases left in between. The DNA for the CDR3 is TGCGCCAGCAGCCAGACGGCTAGGCCTCCCCAAGGAGAAAAACTGTTTTTT. It encodes CASSQTARPPQGEKLFF.

The chain combines TRBV19 with TRBJ1-6; TRBD1 might be the D (5 bases). V lost 3 bases and J 9 bases, leaving 12 bases between the germline ends. The germline V gene has CDR1 LNHDA and CDR2 SQIVND (reference sequence). The CDR3 runs to 14 residues. CDR3 sequence (DNA): TGTGCCAGTAGTATTAATAGGGGCGGTTCACCCCTCCACTTT. This codes for CASSINRGGSPLHF.

The chain joins TRBV11-2 to TRBJ1-5, with D possibly matching TRBD1 (6 bases). V was trimmed by 0 bases and J by 2 bases, leaving 8 bases between them. Germline values: CDR1 SGHAT, CDR2 FQNNGV. The CDR3 covers 15 residues. CDR3 residues: CASSLDRGGNQPQHF. CDR3 nucleotides: TGTGCCAGCAGCTTAGACAGGGGCGGCAATCAGCCCCAGCATTTT. Using reference TRBV11-2 and TRBJ1-5 for the parts outside the CDR3, the full variable domain is EAGVAQSPRYKIIEKRQSVAFWCNPISGHATLYWYQQILGQGPKLLIQFQNNGVVDDSQLPKDRFSAERLKGVDSTLKIQPAKLEDSAVYLCASSLDRGGNQPQHFGDGTRLSIL.

The chain uses TRBV5-1 and TRBJ2-4, with a possible D match to TRBD2 (5 bases). The CDR3 spans 20 residues. The germline CDR1 and CDR2 sequences are SGHRS and YFSETQ. V lost 0 bases to trimming and J lost 0 bases, with 22 bases between them. As DNA, the CDR3 is TGCGCCAGCAGCTTGGGGCCTGAGGACGGAAAAGGACTAGCCAAAAACATTCAGTACTTC. It translates to CASSLGPEDGKGLAKNIQYF.

The rearrangement uses TRBV18 and TRBJ1-3; no clear D gene. In germline, CDR1 is KGHSH, CDR2 LQKENI. V shed 6 bases and J shed 0 bases, with 9 bases lying between them. The CDR3 has 14 residues. The CDR3 region is CASSSGSSGNTIYF. CDR3 sequence (DNA): TGTGCCAGCTCGAGCGGGAGCTCTGGAAACACCATATATTTT.

The V and J genes are TRBV29-1 and TRBJ2-1; D may correspond to TRBD1 or TRBD2 (5 bases each). CDR3 length equals 16 residues. Per germline, CDR1 SQVTM and CDR2 ANQGSEA. Trimming stripped 7 bases from V and 0 bases from J, with 19 bases between. CDR3 sequence reads: CSAGTGYLSSYNEQFF. The CDR3, as DNA: TGCAGCGCGGGAACAGGTTACCTGAGCTCCTACAATGAGCAGTTCTTC.

V is TRBV6-6 and J is TRBJ2-7, with 9 bases matching TRBD1. Germline V gene data show CDR1 as MNHNY and CDR2 as SVGAGI (reference sequence). This CDR3 region has 13 residues. Unmatched junction bases numbered 1, after V lost 4 bases and J lost 3 bases. The CDR3 sequence: CASSSGQGYEQYF. The CDR3 DNA sequence: TGTGCCAGCAGTTCGGGACAGGGCTACGAGCAGTACTTC.

This rearrangement joins TRBV7-2 to TRBJ1-2, with TRBD1 matching 8 bases. Germline CDR1 SGHTA, CDR2 FQGNSA. The junction had 10 bases not matched to a gene; V was cut back by 5 bases and J by 8 bases. The CDR3 length is 14 residues. The CDR3 region has the DNA TGTGCCAGCAGCACCGACAGGGGAACGGGAGGCTACACCTTC. Its protein product is CASSTDRGTGGYTF.

This chain connects TRBV7-9 to TRBJ2-7, with 8 positions matching TRBD1. CDR3 length: 15 residues. Germline values: CDR1 SEHNR, CDR2 FQNEAQ (reference sequence). V gave up 6 bases and J gave up 5 bases; unmatched junction bases: 12. The CDR3 region is CASSYSPDRAHEQYF. In DNA, the CDR3 is TGTGCCAGCAGTTACTCGCCGGACAGGGCCCACGAGCAGTACTTC.

The chain combines TRBV5-1 with TRBJ2-3; no definite D call. V lost 0 bases to trimming and J lost 6 bases, with 14 bases between them. Germline values: CDR1 SGHRS, CDR2 YFSETQ. The CDR3 length is 15 residues. Here the CDR3 DNA reads TGCGCCAGCAGCTTGGCCGGGTATTCCGAGGATACGCAGTATTTT. It encodes CASSLAGYSEDTQYF.

A single count supports this clone. The genes are TRBV25-1 and TRBJ1-6; 7 bases agree with TRBD1. The CDR3 consists of 15 residues. V gave up 4 bases and J gave up 6 bases; unmatched junction bases: 6. Germline CDR1 MGHDK, CDR2 SYGVNS. The CDR3 coding sequence is TGTGCCAGCAGTGCGAGGACAGGCCCTAATTCACCCCTCCACTTT. Its protein is CASSARTGPNSPLHF.

This sequence joins TRBV5-4 and TRBJ2-2; maybe TRBD1 (5 bases). With 2 bases removed from V and 4 bases from J, the gap between germline ends came to 9 bases. From germline, CDR1 is SGHNT and CDR2 YYREEE (reference sequence). CDR3 size: 14 residues. The CDR3 region is CASSFREGTGELFF. In DNA form, the CDR3 reads TGTGCCAGCAGCTTCAGGGAAGGCACCGGGGAGCTGTTTTTT.

This clone was counted once. The chain combines TRBV6-5 with TRBJ2-7; perhaps TRBD1 as D (6 bases). Germline CDR1 reads MNHEY; CDR2 reads SVGAGI. The CDR3 is 14 amino acids. V was trimmed by 4 bases and J by 5 bases, leaving 15 bases between them. CDR3 nucleotides: TGTGCCAGCAGTTCATACAGGGATCCCCACGAGCAGTACTTC. This codes for CASSSYRDPHEQYF.

The chain recombines TRBV3-1 (or the pseudogene TRBV3-2) with TRBJ1-6; TRBD1 aligns across 7 bases. The CDR3 is 16 residues long. Looked up from germline, CDR1 is LGHDT and CDR2 is YNNKEL (reference sequence). V dropped 4 bases and J dropped 5; count of bases not matched to a gene: 8. The CDR3 spells CASSLTGTANNSPLHF. CDR3 DNA sequence: TGTGCCAGCAGCCTAACCGGGACAGCGAATAATTCACCCCTCCACTTT.

CDR3 protein: CASSLFGRFGYGYTF. The CDR3 DNA reads TGCGCCAGCAGCCTCTTTGGGAGGTTCGGCTATGGCTACACCTTC. The V call is TRBV4-3, the J call TRBJ1-2, with no clear D. The CDR3 is 15 residues long. Between the trimmed V and J ends, which lost 4 bases and 4 bases, there was a span of 16 bases. In germline, CDR1 is LGHNA, CDR2 YSLEER.

The V and J genes are TRBV19 and TRBJ1-5; D remains unclear. The CDR3 covers 16 residues. V lost 5 bases and J lost 1, with 15 bases in between. The germline gives CDR1 LNHDA, CDR2 SQIVND (reference sequence). The CDR3 DNA reads as TGTGCCAGTAGTCCCCGCCGGGTAGCAAGCAATCAGCCCCAGCATTTT. This gives the protein CASSPRRVASNQPQHF.

The genes are TRBV6-5 and TRBJ2-1; 7 nucleotides align to TRBD2. J gave up 5 bases and V 2 bases, and 6 bases lay outside the gene matches. Germline CDR1 reads MNHEY; CDR2 reads SVGAGI. CDR3 size: 15 residues. The CDR3 spells CASSYIQRGHNEQFF. The CDR3, as DNA: TGTGCCAGCAGTTACATCCAGCGGGGACACAATGAGCAGTTCTTC.

The chain joins TRBV5-1 to TRBJ1-3, with no clear D. CDR1 and CDR2 from the germline V gene are SGHRS and YFSETQ. The ends were cut back, 0 bases at V and 0 bases at J, with 10 bases in the middle. This CDR3 comprises 16 residues. CDR3 bases: TGCGCCAGCAGCTTGGCCGGTGGGAGCTCTGGAAACACCATATATTTT. Translation gives CASSLAGGSSGNTIYF.

V and J are TRBV13 and TRBJ2-5; D might be TRBD1 (5 bases). The germline V gene has CDR1 PRHDT and CDR2 FYEKMQ (reference sequence). Trimming took off 5 bases at V and 0 bases at J, with 16 bases between the two ends. The CDR3 is 16 residues long. The CDR3 here is CASSGGAGQYQETQYF. The CDR3 DNA reads as TGTGCCAGCAGCGGTGGGGCAGGGCAATACCAAGAGACCCAGTACTTC.

This chain links TRBV18 with TRBJ1-3; 7 nucleotides line up with TRBD1. CDR1 is KGHSH and CDR2 is LQKENI in the germline V gene. J gave up 4 bases and V 5 bases, and 5 bases lay outside the gene matches. This CDR3 region has 14 residues. DNA of the CDR3: TGTGCCAGCTCATCGACAGGGTCCGGAAACACCATATATTTT. Amino acid sequence: CASSSTGSGNTIYF.

The chain combines TRBV4-1 with TRBJ1-3, with 8 bases lining up with TRBD1. Trimming removed 0 bases from V and 7 bases from J; junction bases left unmatched: 5. The CDR3 runs 15 residues. From germline, CDR1 is MGHRA and CDR2 YSYEKL. Here the CDR3 DNA reads TGCGCCAGCAGCCAAGATGCGAGACAGGGGAACACCATATATTTT. Its translation: CASSQDARQGNTIYF.

Written as DNA, the CDR3 is TGTGCCAGCAGCAAATTTGGAGCGAGTCTTAAAGGGGACAGGTACCCTTTTAGCAATCAGCCCCAGCATTTT. It yields the protein CASSKFGASLKGDRYPFSNQPQHF. This chain uses TRBV21-1 with TRBJ1-5; the DNA was not used to check the table's D call, TRBD1. TRBV21-1 is a listed pseudogene. This CDR3 is built from 24 residues.

The chain is built from TRBV27 and TRBJ1-3, with D possibly being TRBD1 (6 bases). CDR3 length: 14 amino acids. Germline CDR1 reads MNHEY; CDR2 reads SMNVEV (reference sequence). V lost 5 bases and J 2 bases, leaving 10 bases between the germline ends. CDR3 DNA: TGTGCCAGCAGTCAGGGACATACTGGAAACACCATATATTTT. Translation: CASSQGHTGNTIYF.

This chain connects TRBV19 to TRBJ1-1; D is ambiguous. The V gene lost 3 bases and the J gene lost 5 bases, with 10 bases spanning the gap. The CDR3 consists of 13 residues. Germline assignment: CDR1 LNHDA and CDR2 SQIVND (reference sequence). The CDR3 sequence: CASSITTGTEAFF. The CDR3 DNA reads TGTGCCAGTAGTATCACTACGGGGACTGAAGCTTTCTTT.

This clone was seen only a few times. The chain joins TRBV4-1 to TRBJ2-3; the match to TRBD2 covers 9 bases. Germline V gene data show CDR1 as MGHRA and CDR2 as YSYEKL. V was clipped by 4 bases and J by 4 bases; unmatched bases: 6. The CDR3 length is 15 residues. The CDR3 loop is CASSPSPSGADTQYF. For the CDR3, the DNA is TGCGCCAGCAGCCCTTCCCCTAGCGGGGCAGATACGCAGTATTTT.

This rearrangement joins TRBV7-2 to TRBJ2-7, with D perhaps matching TRBD2 (6 bases). This CDR3 spans 15 amino acids. V was cut by 2 bases and J by 7 bases, with 18 bases left in between. Germline loops: CDR1 SGHTA, CDR2 FQGNSA. The CDR3 here is CASSLSGFNRGEQYF. The CDR3 region has the DNA TGTGCCAGCAGCTTATCCGGTTTCAACCGGGGGGAGCAGTACTTC.

The chain has TRBV7-2 and TRBJ1-1; possible D gene TRBD1, 6 bases. Germline-derived CDR1 and CDR2 are SGHTA and FQGNSA. V gave up 5 bases and J gave up 4 bases, with 11 bases separating them. The CDR3 has 13 residues. Written as DNA, the CDR3 is TGTGCCAGCAGCAACAGGGTTCGCACTGAAGCTTTCTTT. Amino acid sequence: CASSNRVRTEAFF.

The V call is TRBV29-1, the J call TRBJ1-5, with D possibly matching TRBD1 (6 bases). V lost 7 bases and J lost 3, with 10 bases in between. The CDR3 is 12 amino acids. From germline, CDR1 is SQVTM and CDR2 ANQGSEA. CDR3 amino acids: CSAGQFNQPQHF. In DNA form, the CDR3 reads TGCAGCGCCGGACAGTTCAATCAGCCCCAGCATTTT.

The rearrangement links TRBV9 to TRBJ2-1, with 10 bases that match TRBD1. CDR3 size: 16 residues. The V gene end was trimmed by 1 base and the J gene end by 9 bases; junction bases not matched to a gene: 10. CDR1 SGDLS and CDR2 YYNGEE come from the germline V gene. The CDR3 is CASSVLSGQGFGEQFF. The CDR3 bases are TGTGCCAGCAGCGTACTATCGGGACAGGGGTTTGGTGAGCAGTTCTTC.